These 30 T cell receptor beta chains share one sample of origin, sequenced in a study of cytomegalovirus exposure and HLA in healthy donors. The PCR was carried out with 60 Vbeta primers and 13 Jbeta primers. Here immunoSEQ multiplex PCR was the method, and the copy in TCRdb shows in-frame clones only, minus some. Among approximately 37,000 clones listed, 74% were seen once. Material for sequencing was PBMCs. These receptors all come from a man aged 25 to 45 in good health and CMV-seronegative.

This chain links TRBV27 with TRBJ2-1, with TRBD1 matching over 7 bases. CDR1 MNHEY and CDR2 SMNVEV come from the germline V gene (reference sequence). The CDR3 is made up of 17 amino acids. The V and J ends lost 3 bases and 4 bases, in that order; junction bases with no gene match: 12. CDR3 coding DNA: TGTGCCAGCAGTTTCTCCCGAACGGGACAGATGTACAATGAGCAGTTCTTC. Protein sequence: CASSFSRTGQMYNEQFF.

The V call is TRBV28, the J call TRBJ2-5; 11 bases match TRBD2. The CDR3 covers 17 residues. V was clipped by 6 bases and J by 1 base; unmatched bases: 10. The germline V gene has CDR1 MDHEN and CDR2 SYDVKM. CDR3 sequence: CASRGAASGRFQETQYF. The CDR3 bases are TGTGCCAGCAGGGGAGCGGCTAGCGGGAGGTTCCAAGAGACCCAGTACTTC. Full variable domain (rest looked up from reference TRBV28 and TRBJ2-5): DVKVTQSSRYLVKRTGEKVFLECVQDMDHENMFWYRQDPGLGLRLIYFSYDVKMKEKGDIPEGYSVSREKKERFSLILESASTNQTSMYLCASRGAASGRFQETQYFGPGTRLLVL.

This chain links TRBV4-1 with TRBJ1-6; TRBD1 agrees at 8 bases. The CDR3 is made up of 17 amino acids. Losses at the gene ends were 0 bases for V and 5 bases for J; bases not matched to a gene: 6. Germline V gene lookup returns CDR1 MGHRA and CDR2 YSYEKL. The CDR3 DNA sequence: TGCGCCAGCAGCCAAGACACAGGGGGTTTTAATAATTCACCCCTCCACTTT. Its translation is CASSQDTGGFNNSPLHF.

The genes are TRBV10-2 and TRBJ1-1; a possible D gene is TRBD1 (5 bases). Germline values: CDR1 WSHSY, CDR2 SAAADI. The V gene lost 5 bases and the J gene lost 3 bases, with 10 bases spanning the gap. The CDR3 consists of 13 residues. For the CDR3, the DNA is TGCGCCAGCAGTCCAGGGATGTACACTGAAGCTTTCTTT. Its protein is CASSPGMYTEAFF.

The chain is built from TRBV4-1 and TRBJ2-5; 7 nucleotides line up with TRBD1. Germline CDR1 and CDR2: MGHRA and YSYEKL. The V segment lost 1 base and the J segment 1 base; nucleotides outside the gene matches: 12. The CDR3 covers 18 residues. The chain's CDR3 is CASSQATSDRPSQETQYF. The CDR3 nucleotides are TGCGCCAGCAGCCAAGCTACATCGGACAGGCCTTCCCAAGAGACCCAGTACTTC.

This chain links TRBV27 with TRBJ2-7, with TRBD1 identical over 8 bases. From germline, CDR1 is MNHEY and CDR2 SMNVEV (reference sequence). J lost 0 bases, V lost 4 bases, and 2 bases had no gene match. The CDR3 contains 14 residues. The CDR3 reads CASSYRGASYEQYF. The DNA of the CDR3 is TGTGCCAGCAGTTACAGGGGGGCCTCCTACGAGCAGTACTTC.

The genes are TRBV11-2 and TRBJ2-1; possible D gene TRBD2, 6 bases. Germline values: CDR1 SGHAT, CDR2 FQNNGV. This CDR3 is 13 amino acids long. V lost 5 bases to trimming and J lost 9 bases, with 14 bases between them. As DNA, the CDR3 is TGTGCCAGCAGCCGTTTGGGGGGTGGTGAGCAGTTCTTC. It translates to CASSRLGGGEQFF.

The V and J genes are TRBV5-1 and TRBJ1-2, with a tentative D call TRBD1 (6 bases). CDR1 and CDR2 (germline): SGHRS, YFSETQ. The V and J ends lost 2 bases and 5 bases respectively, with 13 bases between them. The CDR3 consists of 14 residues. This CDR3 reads CASSLQGSPYGYTF. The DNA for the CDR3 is TGCGCCAGCAGCTTACAGGGTTCTCCTTATGGCTACACCTTC. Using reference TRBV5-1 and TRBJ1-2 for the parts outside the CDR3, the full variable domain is KAGVTQTPRYLIKTRGQQVTLSCSPISGHRSVSWYQQTPGQGLQFLFEYFSETQRNKGNFPGRFSGRQFSNSRSEMNVSTLELGDSALYLCASSLQGSPYGYTFGSGTRLTVV.

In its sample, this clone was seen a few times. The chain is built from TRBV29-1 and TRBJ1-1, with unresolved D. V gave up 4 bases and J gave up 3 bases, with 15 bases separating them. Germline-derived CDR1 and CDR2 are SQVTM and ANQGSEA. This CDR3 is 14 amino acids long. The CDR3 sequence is CSVVVEGMYTEAFF. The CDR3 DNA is TGCAGCGTTGTAGTGGAGGGAATGTACACTGAAGCTTTCTTT.

In nucleotides, the CDR3 is TGTGCCAGCTACTCTGGGGCCAACGTCCTGACTTTC. It encodes CASYSGANVLTF. This chain joins TRBV6-1 and TRBJ2-6; unclear D gene. Trimming left V 8 bases short and J 0 bases short, with 2 bases between. Germline V CDR1 and CDR2: MNHNS, SASEGT. CDR3 length: 12 amino acids.

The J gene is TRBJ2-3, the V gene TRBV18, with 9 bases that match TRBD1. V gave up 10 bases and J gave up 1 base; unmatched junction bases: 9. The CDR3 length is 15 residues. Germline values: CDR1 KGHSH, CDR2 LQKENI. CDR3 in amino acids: CATFRDRVGTDTQYF. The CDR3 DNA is TGTGCCACCTTCCGGGACAGGGTAGGCACAGATACGCAGTATTTT.

CDR3 DNA: TGCGCCAGCAGCTTGGGGGGCTCCACCGAGGGCTACACCTTC. As protein: CASSLGGSTEGYTF. The J gene is TRBJ1-2, the V gene TRBV5-1, with a tentative D call TRBD1 (5 bases). Trimming took off 0 bases at V and 8 bases at J, with 14 bases between the two ends. CDR1 and CDR2 (germline): SGHRS, YFSETQ. The CDR3 has 14 amino acids.

The CDR3 sequence: CASSLTGGQGSNEQFF. Here the CDR3 DNA reads TGTGCCAGCAGTTTAACGGGTGGACAGGGATCCAATGAGCAGTTCTTC. This chain uses TRBV27 with TRBJ2-1; 8 bases align to TRBD1. The CDR3 extends over 16 amino acids. CDR1 and CDR2 (germline): MNHEY, SMNVEV (reference sequence). Trimming at V came to 2 bases and at J to 6 bases, leaving 9 bases not matched to a gene.

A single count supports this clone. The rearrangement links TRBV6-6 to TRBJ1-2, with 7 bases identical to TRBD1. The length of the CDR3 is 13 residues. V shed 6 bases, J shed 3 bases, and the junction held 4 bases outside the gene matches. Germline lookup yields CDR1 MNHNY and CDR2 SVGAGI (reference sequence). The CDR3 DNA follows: TGTGCCAGCAGCCTAACAGGGGACTATGGCTACACCTTC. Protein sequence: CASSLTGDYGYTF.

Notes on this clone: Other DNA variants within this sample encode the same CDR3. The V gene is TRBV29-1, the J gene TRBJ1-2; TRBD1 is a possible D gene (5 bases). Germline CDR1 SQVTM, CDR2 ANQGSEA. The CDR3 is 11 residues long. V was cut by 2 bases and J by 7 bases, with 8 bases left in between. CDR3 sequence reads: CSVEQGGGYTF. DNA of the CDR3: TGCAGCGTTGAACAGGGAGGTGGCTACACCTTC.

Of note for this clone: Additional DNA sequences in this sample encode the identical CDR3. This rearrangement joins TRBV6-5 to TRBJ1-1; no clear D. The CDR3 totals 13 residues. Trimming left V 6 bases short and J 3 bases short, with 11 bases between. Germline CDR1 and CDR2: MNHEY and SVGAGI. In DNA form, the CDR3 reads TGTGCCAGCAGCGGTGGTTTCTACACTGAAGCTTTCTTT. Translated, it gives CASSGGFYTEAFF.

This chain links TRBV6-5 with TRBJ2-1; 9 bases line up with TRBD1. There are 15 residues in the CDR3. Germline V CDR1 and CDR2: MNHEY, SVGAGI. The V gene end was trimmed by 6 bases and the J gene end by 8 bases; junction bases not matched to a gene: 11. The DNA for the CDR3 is TGTGCCAGCAGACTTACAGGGGGCTGGTTGGATGAGCAGTTCTTC. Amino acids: CASRLTGGWLDEQFF.

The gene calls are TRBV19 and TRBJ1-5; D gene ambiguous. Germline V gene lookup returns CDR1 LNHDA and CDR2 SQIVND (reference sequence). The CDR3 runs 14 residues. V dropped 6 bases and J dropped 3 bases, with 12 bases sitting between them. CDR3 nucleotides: TGTGCCAGTAGATTTGGGCACCTCAATCAGCCCCAGCATTTT. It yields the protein CASRFGHLNQPQHF.

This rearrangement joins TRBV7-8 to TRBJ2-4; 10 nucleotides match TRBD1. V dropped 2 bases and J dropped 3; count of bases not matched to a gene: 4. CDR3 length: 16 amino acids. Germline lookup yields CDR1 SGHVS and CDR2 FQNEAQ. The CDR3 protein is CASSLRTGGDKNIQYF. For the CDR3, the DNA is TGTGCCAGCAGCTTAAGGACAGGGGGGGACAAAAACATTCAGTACTTC.

The CDR3 DNA reads as TGTGCCAGCAGCTTAGACGGGAACCCGAGGGACATTCAGTACTTC. Translation gives CASSLDGNPRDIQYF. The chain carries TRBV7-2 and TRBJ2-4, with a tentative D call TRBD2 (5 bases). Germline V gives CDR1 SGHTA, CDR2 FQGNSA. Trimming shortened V by 1 base and J by 8 bases, and 15 bases separated the two germline ends. The CDR3 consists of 15 residues.

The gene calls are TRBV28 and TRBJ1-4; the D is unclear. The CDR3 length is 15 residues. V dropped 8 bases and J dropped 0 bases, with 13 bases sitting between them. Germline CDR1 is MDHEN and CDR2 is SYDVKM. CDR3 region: CASSPSGSTNEKLFF. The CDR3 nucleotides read TGTGCCAGCTCACCCTCAGGCTCAACTAATGAAAAACTGTTTTTT.

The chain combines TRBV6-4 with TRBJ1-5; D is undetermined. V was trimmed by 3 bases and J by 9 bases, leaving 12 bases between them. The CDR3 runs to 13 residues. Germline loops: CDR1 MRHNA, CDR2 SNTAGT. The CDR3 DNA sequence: TGTGCCAGCAGTGATTCCAGGTATGGGCCCCAGCATTTT. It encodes CASSDSRYGPQHF.

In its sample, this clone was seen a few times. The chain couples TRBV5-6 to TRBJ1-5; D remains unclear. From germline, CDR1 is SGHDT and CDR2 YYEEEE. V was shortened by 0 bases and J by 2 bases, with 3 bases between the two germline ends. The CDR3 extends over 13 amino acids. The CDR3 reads CASSLAGNQPQHF. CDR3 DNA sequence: TGTGCCAGCAGCTTGGCGGGCAATCAGCCCCAGCATTTT.

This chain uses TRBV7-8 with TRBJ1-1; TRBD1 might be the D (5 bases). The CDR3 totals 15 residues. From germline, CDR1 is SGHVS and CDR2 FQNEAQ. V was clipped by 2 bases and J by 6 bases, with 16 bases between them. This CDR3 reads CASSLTDSVVAEAFF. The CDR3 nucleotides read TGTGCCAGCAGCTTAACCGACAGTGTTGTCGCTGAAGCTTTCTTT.

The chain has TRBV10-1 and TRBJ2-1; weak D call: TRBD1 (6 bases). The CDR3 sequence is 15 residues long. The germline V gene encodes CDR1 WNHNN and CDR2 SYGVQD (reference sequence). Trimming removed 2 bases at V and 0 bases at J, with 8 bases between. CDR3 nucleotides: TGCGCCAGCAGTGAGAAAGGGGGCTCCTACAATGAGCAGTTCTTC. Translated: CASSEKGGSYNEQFF.

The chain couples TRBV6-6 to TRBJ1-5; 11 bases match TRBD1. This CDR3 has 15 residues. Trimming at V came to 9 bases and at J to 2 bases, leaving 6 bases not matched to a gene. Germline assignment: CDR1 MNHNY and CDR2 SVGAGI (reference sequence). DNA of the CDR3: TGTGCCAGTAGGACAGGGGGCCAAGGCAATCAGCCCCAGCATTTT. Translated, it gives CASRTGGQGNQPQHF.

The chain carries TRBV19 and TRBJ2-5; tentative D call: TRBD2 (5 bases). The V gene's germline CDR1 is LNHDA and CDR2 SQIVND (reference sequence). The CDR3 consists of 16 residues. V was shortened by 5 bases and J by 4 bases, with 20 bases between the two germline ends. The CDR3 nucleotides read TGTGCCAGTAGTCCCCGGGCGTCACGGGGTGGAGAGACCCAGTACTTC. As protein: CASSPRASRGGETQYF.

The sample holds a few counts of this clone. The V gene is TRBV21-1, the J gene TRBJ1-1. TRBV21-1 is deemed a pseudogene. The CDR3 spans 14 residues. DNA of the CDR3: TGTGCCAGCAGCAAGGCGAGGGCCCACACTGAAGCTTTCTTT. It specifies CASSKARAHTEAFF.

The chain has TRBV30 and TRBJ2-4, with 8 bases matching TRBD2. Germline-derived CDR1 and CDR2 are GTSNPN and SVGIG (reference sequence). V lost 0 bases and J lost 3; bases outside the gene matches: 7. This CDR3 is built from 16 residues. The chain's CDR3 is CAWSVLLAANKNIQYF. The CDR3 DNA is TGTGCCTGGAGTGTTTTACTAGCGGCTAACAAAAACATTCAGTACTTC.

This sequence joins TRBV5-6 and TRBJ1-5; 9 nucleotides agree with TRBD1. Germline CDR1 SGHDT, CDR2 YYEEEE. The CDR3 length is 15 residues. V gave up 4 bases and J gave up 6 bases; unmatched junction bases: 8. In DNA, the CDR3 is TGTGCCAGCAGCACCCGGGACAGGGTTGGTCAGCCCCAGCATTTT. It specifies CASSTRDRVGQPQHF.